Following are 22 T cell receptor beta chains from one sample sequenced in a study of blood T cell repertoires in COVID-19. The method was immunoSEQ multiplex PCR; TCRdb's version includes in-frame clones alone and lacks a portion of them. The sample lists roughly 250,000 clones, about 73% occurring once. Sequencing was done on a sample of peripheral blood. The receptors come from a woman of 80 years or more with acute or convalescent COVID-19.

This clone was seen once. The J gene is TRBJ2-6, the V gene TRBV3-1 (or the pseudogene TRBV3-2); TRBD1 agrees at 7 bases. The V segment lost 4 bases and the J segment 2 bases; nucleotides outside the gene matches: 5. The CDR3 runs to 16 residues. The germline V gene has CDR1 LGHDT and CDR2 YNNKEL (reference sequence). CDR3 sequence (DNA): TGTGCCAGCAGCCTAAACAGGGGAGCTGGGGCCAACGTCCTGACTTTC. Protein sequence: CASSLNRGAGANVLTF.

In DNA form, the CDR3 reads TGTGCCTGGAGAGGATTCCCGGGACAGGGGAACTATTCACCCCTCCACTTT. Its translation is CAWRGFPGQGNYSPLHF. The V and J genes are TRBV30 and TRBJ1-6; TRBD1 aligns across 10 bases. This CDR3 spans 17 amino acids. The V gene end was trimmed by 3 bases and the J gene end by 8 bases; junction bases not matched to a gene: 13. The germline CDR1 and CDR2 sequences are GTSNPN and SVGIG (reference sequence).

The chain joins TRBV6-7 to TRBJ1-1, with a possible D match to TRBD1 (6 bases). TRBV6-7 is flagged as an ORF with uncertain function. The CDR3 extends over 15 amino acids. The V end lost 5 bases, the J end lost 5 bases, and 18 bases lay between the germline ends. The CDR3 sequence is CASSPGERGGTEAFF. DNA of the CDR3: TGTGCCAGCAGTCCCGGGGAGAGGGGGGGTACTGAAGCTTTCTTT.

The chain combines TRBV12-3 or TRBV12-4 with TRBJ1-6, with 7 bases fitting TRBD1. The CDR3 is 13 residues long. Trimming removed 9 bases from V and 8 bases from J; junction bases left unmatched: 7. The CDR3 region is CASPTGWDSPLHF. The CDR3 region has the DNA TGTGCCAGTCCGACAGGGTGGGATTCACCCCTCCACTTT.

This clone was counted many times. This chain uses TRBV11-3 with TRBJ2-1, with a weak D call TRBD1 (6 bases). Looked up from germline, CDR1 is SGHNT and CDR2 is YENEEA. The CDR3 covers 16 residues. V dropped 0 bases and J dropped 3 bases, with 12 bases sitting between them. The CDR3 sequence is CASSLDGRGGYNEQFF. The CDR3 DNA sequence: TGTGCCAGCAGCTTAGATGGGAGAGGGGGCTACAATGAGCAGTTCTTC.

This rearrangement joins TRBV3-1 (or the pseudogene TRBV3-2) to TRBJ1-5; 7 bases fit TRBD1. Losses at the gene ends were 3 bases for V and 3 bases for J; bases not matched to a gene: 2. The CDR3 loop spans 14 amino acids. Germline CDR1 and CDR2: LGHDT and YNNKEL (reference sequence). Here the CDR3 reads CASSQGQFNQPQHF. The CDR3 DNA reads as TGTGCCAGCAGCCAGGGACAGTTCAATCAGCCCCAGCATTTT.

V and J are TRBV3-1 (or the pseudogene TRBV3-2) and TRBJ2-5; 13 nucleotides line up with TRBD2. After removal of 4 bases from V and 8 bases from J, the junction contained 16 bases not matched to a gene. The CDR3 totals 18 residues. CDR1 and CDR2 (germline): LGHDT, YNNKEL (reference sequence). Here the CDR3 DNA reads TGTGCCAGCAGCCGAGGACTAGCGGGAGATCGGAAGAGATCAACCCAGTACTTC. It translates to CASSRGLAGDRKRSTQYF.

V and J are TRBV2 and TRBJ1-2; 9 positions agree with TRBD1. This CDR3 is built from 15 residues. V trimming: 6 bases; J trimming: 8 bases; junction bases outside the gene matches: 13. Germline lookup yields CDR1 SNHLY and CDR2 FYNNEI. The CDR3 protein is CASRLTGTGTEGYTF. CDR3 in DNA: TGTGCCAGCAGACTCACCGGGACAGGGACGGAGGGCTACACCTTC.

The chain employs TRBV5-6 and TRBJ2-2; 8 bases agree with TRBD1. Trimming removed 4 bases from V and 9 bases from J; junction bases left unmatched: 14. This CDR3 has 16 residues. Germline V gene lookup returns CDR1 SGHDT and CDR2 YYEEEE. The CDR3 nucleotides read TGTGCCAGCAGCAGCGGACAGGGAGCCCCTCGCCGGGAGCTGTTTTTT. It yields the protein CASSSGQGAPRRELFF.

With respect to this clone: A clone one base away is much larger, so this may be a read error. The V and J genes are TRBV2 and TRBJ1-1; D is uncertain. V shed 4 bases and J shed 3 bases, with 12 bases lying between them. Germline loops: CDR1 SNHLY, CDR2 FYNNEI. The CDR3 length is 14 residues. The CDR3 loop is CASSAERVDTEAFF. The DNA for the CDR3 is TGTGCCAGCAGTGCTGAGAGGGTGGACACTGAAGCTTTCTTT.

V is TRBV12-5 and J is TRBJ2-1, with TRBD1 matching over 7 bases. Germline V gives CDR1 LGHNT, CDR2 FRNRAP. This CDR3 has 15 residues. After removal of 8 bases from V and 4 bases from J, the junction contained 11 bases not matched to a gene. CDR3 amino acids: CASSLTGQQYNEQFF. CDR3 sequence (DNA): TGTGCTAGTTCCTTAACGGGACAGCAATACAATGAGCAGTTCTTC.

The rearrangement links TRBV15 to TRBJ2-1; 8 nucleotides match TRBD2. V was clipped by 0 bases and J by 10 bases; unmatched bases: 8. The CDR3 is made up of 15 amino acids. Germline values: CDR1 LNHNV, CDR2 YYDKDF (reference sequence). CDR3 in DNA: TGTGCCACCAGCAGAGAATTAGCGGGGTTGGGAGAGCAGTTCTTC. Encoded protein: CATSRELAGLGEQFF. The variable domain in full, with the rest retrieved from reference TRBV15 and TRBJ2-1, is DAMVIQNPRYQVTQFGKPVTLSCSQTLNHNVMYWYQQKSSQAPKLLFHYYDKDFNNEADTPDNFQSRRPNTSFCFLDIRSPGLGDTAMYLCATSRELAGLGEQFFGPGTRLTVL.

V gene TRBV5-1 combines with J gene TRBJ1-2; D might be TRBD1 (5 bases). The germline V and J ends were trimmed by 0 bases and 6 bases, with 15 bases remaining between them. The CDR3 is made up of 15 amino acids. Germline values: CDR1 SGHRS, CDR2 YFSETQ. The DNA of the CDR3 is TGCGCCAGCAGCTTGGTACCAGGGTGGGCCGATGGCTACACCTTC. This encodes CASSLVPGWADGYTF.

The chain carries TRBV7-6 and TRBJ2-1, with D perhaps matching TRBD1 (7 bases). The germline gives CDR1 SGHVS, CDR2 FNYEAQ. The CDR3 is 16 residues long. With 4 bases removed from V and 4 bases from J, the gap between germline ends came to 17 bases. In DNA, the CDR3 is TGTGCCAGCAGCTCCCAGGCGGGACAGAAATACAATGAGCAGTTCTTC. It codes for CASSSQAGQKYNEQFF. Together with reference TRBV7-6 and TRBJ2-1, the CDR3 gives the full variable domain: GAGVSQSPRYKVTKRGQDVALRCDPISGHVSLYWYRQALGQGPEFLTYFNYEAQQDKSGLPNDRFSAERPEGSISTLTIQRTEQRDSAMYRCASSSQAGQKYNEQFFGPGTRLTVL.

This clone was observed a handful of times. The rearrangement links TRBV7-3 to TRBJ2-3; TRBD2 matches 11 bases. Per the germline V gene, CDR1 is SGHTA and CDR2 is FQGTGA. The CDR3 has 19 amino acids. J gave up 5 bases and V 2 bases, and 15 bases lay outside the gene matches. CDR3 nucleotides: TGTGCCAGCAGCTTAGGGCCCAGGAGTAGCGGGGGGGCCCTAGATACGCAGTATTTT. Encoded protein: CASSLGPRSSGGALDTQYF.

The chain uses TRBV7-9 and TRBJ2-3; a possible D gene is TRBD1 (6 bases). CDR1 is SEHNR, CDR2 FQNEAQ, per germline (reference sequence). Trimming shortened V by 5 bases and J by 0 bases, and 15 bases separated the two germline ends. CDR3 length: 16 amino acids. CDR3 sequence: CASSPTGFPSTDTQYF. As DNA, the CDR3 is TGTGCCAGCAGCCCCACAGGGTTTCCTAGCACAGATACGCAGTATTTT.

This chain connects TRBV11-2 to TRBJ2-3; possible D gene TRBD2, 6 bases. The CDR3 is made up of 11 amino acids. Trimming stripped 11 bases from V and 2 bases from J, with 8 bases between. Germline CDR1 is SGHAT and CDR2 is FQNNGV. The CDR3 nucleotides read TGTGCCCCGGGAGTCACAGATACGCAGTATTTT. This encodes CAPGVTDTQYF.

This clone was observed a few times. The genes are TRBV25-1 and TRBJ1-6; TRBD1 agrees at 7 bases. The germline gives CDR1 MGHDK, CDR2 SYGVNS. V dropped 2 bases and J dropped 7; count of bases not matched to a gene: 8. The CDR3 extends over 16 amino acids. Here the CDR3 reads CASSETRPGGNSPLHF. CDR3 coding DNA: TGTGCCAGCAGTGAAACCCGGCCAGGGGGGAATTCACCCCTCCACTTT.

J is TRBJ1-2 and V is TRBV11-2, with D possibly being TRBD1 (6 bases). This CDR3 spans 16 amino acids. The germline CDR1 and CDR2 sequences are SGHAT and FQNNGV. V lost 5 bases and J 0 bases, leaving 16 bases between the germline ends. The CDR3, as DNA: TGTGCCAGCAGCCAAAGCGCAGGGGTTTCTAACTATGGCTACACCTTC. Translating gives CASSQSAGVSNYGYTF.

The genes are TRBV5-6 and TRBJ1-4, with TRBD1 identical over 7 bases. The V and J ends lost 4 bases and 0 bases, in that order; junction bases with no gene match: 12. Germline V CDR1 and CDR2: SGHDT, YYEEEE. This CDR3 has 18 residues. In nucleotides, the CDR3 is TGTGCCAGCAGCCTAGCCGGGACAGCTTTTGCAACTAATGAAAAACTGTTTTTT. Translation gives CASSLAGTAFATNEKLFF.

The gene calls are TRBV3-1 (or the pseudogene TRBV3-2) and TRBJ2-7; 9 bases fit TRBD2. Unmatched junction bases numbered 14, after V lost 0 bases and J lost 2 bases. There are 19 residues in the CDR3. The germline gives CDR1 LGHDT, CDR2 YNNKEL (reference sequence). DNA for the CDR3: TGTGCCAGCAGCCAAGATCCCCCTAGCGGGACCTATCAACCCTACGAGCAGTACTTC. This codes for CASSQDPPSGTYQPYEQYF.

The V and J genes are TRBV28 and TRBJ1-5, with 8 bases lining up with TRBD1. The V gene end was trimmed by 5 bases and the J gene end by 0 bases; junction bases not matched to a gene: 21. The CDR3 consists of 21 residues. The germline CDR1 and CDR2 sequences are MDHEN and SYDVKM. The CDR3 DNA sequence: TGTGCCAGCAGTCGCCTGAGGGGACAGGTACAGGGGCGCCGTAGCAATCAGCCCCAGCATTTT. It yields the protein CASSRLRGQVQGRRSNQPQHF.